The 27 T cell receptor beta chains given below trace back to one sample, sequenced in a study of blood T cell repertoires in COVID-19. Profiling relied on immunoSEQ multiplex PCR, and the TCRdb table lists in-frame clones only, not all of them. The table has around 42,000 clones, around four fifths seen once; the top ten hold roughly 40%. The source material was peripheral blood. Source of these receptors: a woman of 80 years or more with acute or convalescent COVID-19.

The genes are TRBV6-5 and TRBJ1-2; unclear D gene. The germline gives CDR1 MNHEY, CDR2 SVGAGI. V was cut by 7 bases and J by 7 bases, with 13 bases left in between. The CDR3 extends over 12 amino acids. CDR3 sequence reads: CASTRSGSGYTF. In nucleotides, the CDR3 is TGTGCCAGCACCAGAAGCGGGTCTGGCTACACCTTC.

The rearrangement links TRBV7-2 to TRBJ2-4; D not resolved. The CDR3 runs 15 residues. From germline, CDR1 is SGHTA and CDR2 FQGNSA. Trimming shortened V by 2 bases and J by 7 bases, and 15 bases separated the two germline ends. The CDR3: CASSLRVDASNIQYF. Here the CDR3 DNA reads TGTGCCAGCAGCTTAAGAGTCGACGCTAGTAACATTCAGTACTTC.

The rearrangement uses TRBV6-6 and TRBJ1-4, with D possibly matching TRBD1 (6 bases). The CDR3 has 15 amino acids. The V and J ends lost 4 bases and 6 bases respectively, with 15 bases between them. CDR1 MNHNY and CDR2 SVGAGI come from the germline V gene (reference sequence). CDR3 residues: CASSSQGSADEKLFF. CDR3 DNA sequence: TGTGCCAGCAGTTCCCAGGGGTCCGCAGATGAAAAACTGTTTTTT.

V usage is TRBV21-1 and J usage is TRBJ2-1; the table's D call of TRBD2 was not tested on the DNA. TRBV21-1 is classified as a pseudogene. This CDR3 has 15 residues. The CDR3 spells CASPGFGSSYNEQFF. In DNA, the CDR3 is TGTGCCAGCCCGGGTTTCGGGAGCTCCTACAATGAGCAGTTCTTC.

The chain joins TRBV7-8 to TRBJ1-1; D gene ambiguous. Germline V gene lookup returns CDR1 SGHVS and CDR2 FQNEAQ. Trimming cost V 1 base and J 0 bases, with 6 bases left between them. The CDR3 sequence is 14 residues long. The CDR3 reads CASSLGQMNTEAFF. The CDR3 bases are TGTGCCAGCAGCTTAGGGCAGATGAACACTGAAGCTTTCTTT. The variable domain in full, completed from reference TRBV7-8 and TRBJ1-1, reads GAGVSQSPRYKVAKRGQDVALRCDPISGHVSLFWYQQALGQGPEFLTYFQNEAQLDKSGLPSDRFFAERPEGSVSTLKIQRTQQEDSAVYLCASSLGQMNTEAFFGQGTRLTVV.

CDR3 amino acids: CASSQGGWARGKDPEAFF. The CDR3 coding sequence is TGCGCCAGCAGCCAAGGTGGGTGGGCGCGGGGAAAAGACCCTGAAGCTTTCTTT. The rearrangement links TRBV4-3 to TRBJ1-1; no reliable D call. This CDR3 has 18 residues. From germline, CDR1 is LGHNA and CDR2 YSLEER. The ends were cut back, 1 base at V and 6 bases at J, with 24 bases in the middle.

V is TRBV3-1 (or the pseudogene TRBV3-2) and J is TRBJ2-5; the D gene is possibly TRBD1 (6 bases). The CDR3 runs 15 residues. Germline CDR1 LGHDT, CDR2 YNNKEL (reference sequence). Trimming removed 2 bases at V and 4 bases at J, with 14 bases between. The CDR3 nucleotides are TGTGCCAGCAGCCAACAAGGGGGAATGAGAGAGACCCAGTACTTC. Translating it yields CASSQQGGMRETQYF.

Here the CDR3 DNA reads TGTGCCAGCAGTTCCACCCCCCACAGGGGCGAAACTTTCTTT. This translates into CASSSTPHRGETFF. The V and J genes are TRBV6-6 and TRBJ1-1; 7 bases agree with TRBD1. Germline loops: CDR1 MNHNY, CDR2 SVGAGI (reference sequence). The J segment lost 12 bases and the V segment lost 4 bases, leaving 14 bases of the junction unmatched. CDR3 length equals 14 residues.

The chain joins TRBV30 to TRBJ1-6; D is undetermined. Germline CDR1 reads GTSNPN; CDR2 reads SVGIG (reference sequence). Trimming shortened V by 4 bases and J by 8 bases, and 12 bases separated the two germline ends. This CDR3 has 13 amino acids. The CDR3 sequence is CAWTGSVHSPLHF. In DNA form, the CDR3 reads TGTGCCTGGACGGGTTCCGTACATTCACCCCTCCACTTT. The variable domain in full, with the rest retrieved from reference TRBV30 and TRBJ1-6, is SQTIHQWPATLVQPVGSPLSLECTVEGTSNPNLYWYRQAAGRGLQLLFYSVGIGQISSEVPQNLSASRPQDRQFILSSKKLLLSDSGFYLCAWTGSVHSPLHFGNGTRLTVT.

The chain is built from TRBV11-3 and TRBJ2-1, with 7 bases aligning to TRBD2. The CDR3 is 15 residues long. The J segment lost 2 bases and the V segment lost 5 bases, leaving 6 bases of the junction unmatched. Germline V gives CDR1 SGHNT, CDR2 YENEEA. CDR3 amino acids: CASSKFRGAYNEQFF. The CDR3 bases are TGTGCCAGCAGCAAATTCCGGGGGGCCTACAATGAGCAGTTCTTC.

The chain combines TRBV7-7 with TRBJ2-2, with 8 bases lining up with TRBD2. The germline CDR1 and CDR2 sequences are SSHAT and FNYEAQ (reference sequence). The CDR3 spans 16 residues. V lost 1 base to trimming and J lost 1 base; unmatched junction nucleotides: 2. In nucleotides, the CDR3 is TGTGCCAGCAGCTTAGGGCTAGCGGGGAACACCGGGGAGCTGTTTTTT. Its translation is CASSLGLAGNTGELFF.

This clone was detected a few times. The genes are TRBV9 and TRBJ2-7; TRBD1 aligns across 7 bases. V lost 3 bases to trimming and J lost 2 bases; unmatched junction nucleotides: 8. CDR1 SGDLS and CDR2 YYNGEE come from the germline V gene. The CDR3 has 15 residues. As DNA, the CDR3 is TGTGCCAGCAGCGCCCACAGGGGCAGTACCTACGAGCAGTACTTC. Translated, it gives CASSAHRGSTYEQYF.

The CDR3 loop is CASRQSTPQGVINTEAFF. DNA for the CDR3: TGTGCAAGTCGCCAATCCACCCCGCAGGGGGTTATTAACACTGAAGCTTTCTTT. This sequence joins TRBV12-2 and TRBJ1-1; the table names TRBD1, a call not compared with the DNA. TRBV12-2 is marked as a pseudogene. The CDR3 length is 18 residues.

The genes are TRBV5-4 and TRBJ1-4; TRBD1 matches at 12 bases. From germline, CDR1 is SGHNT and CDR2 YYREEE (reference sequence). The CDR3 extends over 15 amino acids. V shed 4 bases, J shed 8 bases, and the junction held 6 bases outside the gene matches. The CDR3 sequence is CASSIGTGGKEKLFF. The DNA of the CDR3 is TGTGCCAGCAGCATTGGGACAGGGGGCAAGGAAAAACTGTTTTTT.

This clone was detected once. V is TRBV2 and J is TRBJ1-5, with 11 bases that match TRBD1. Germline V lookup: CDR1 SNHLY, CDR2 FYNNEI. CDR3 length equals 14 residues. J was trimmed by 7 bases and V by 8 bases; bases with no gene match: 7. DNA for the CDR3: TGTGCCAGCCTGCGGACAGGGGGCGGGCAGCCCCAGCATTTT. This gives the protein CASLRTGGGQPQHF.

The chain combines TRBV3-1 (or the pseudogene TRBV3-2) with TRBJ1-2; 8 positions match TRBD1. Germline CDR1 LGHDT, CDR2 YNNKEL (reference sequence). This CDR3 is built from 15 residues. V was clipped by 4 bases and J by 2 bases; unmatched bases: 6. The CDR3 loop reads CASSPRTGLNYGYTF. CDR3 nucleotide sequence: TGTGCCAGCAGCCCCCGGACAGGGTTGAACTATGGCTACACCTTC.

A few counts support this clone. The chain joins TRBV7-2 to TRBJ2-5, with D possibly being TRBD1 (5 bases). Per the germline V gene, CDR1 is SGHTA and CDR2 is FQGNSA. CDR3 size: 14 residues. Between the trimmed V and J ends, which lost 2 bases and 4 bases, there was a span of 11 bases. The CDR3 coding sequence is TGTGCCAGCAGCTTACAATTTAGGGGAGAGACCCAGTACTTC. The encoded protein is CASSLQFRGETQYF.

This chain links TRBV19 with TRBJ1-5; D is possibly TRBD1 (5 bases). CDR3 size: 14 residues. The germline CDR1 and CDR2 sequences are LNHDA and SQIVND (reference sequence). Trimming shortened V by 6 bases and J by 0 bases, and 9 bases separated the two germline ends. The CDR3 bases are TGTGCCAGTAGGCAGACAGATAGCAATCAGCCCCAGCATTTT. Protein product: CASRQTDSNQPQHF.

V usage is TRBV30 and J usage is TRBJ1-1; D unclear. With 4 bases removed from V and 8 bases from J, the gap between germline ends came to 14 bases. Germline V gene data show CDR1 as GTSNPN and CDR2 as SVGIG (reference sequence). The CDR3 length is 12 residues. The CDR3 sequence is CAWKPDISEAFF. The CDR3, as DNA: TGTGCCTGGAAACCCGACATCTCCGAAGCTTTCTTT.

The genes are TRBV19 and TRBJ1-1; TRBD1 agrees at 10 bases. V shed 5 bases, J shed 4 bases, and the junction held 1 base outside the gene matches. CDR1 and CDR2 from the germline V gene are LNHDA and SQIVND (reference sequence). The CDR3 consists of 13 residues. The CDR3 DNA reads as TGTGCCAGTAGTTGGACAGGGGGCACTGAAGCTTTCTTT. Its translation is CASSWTGGTEAFF.

The chain combines TRBV7-2 with TRBJ1-6; tentative D call: TRBD1 (5 bases). The germline CDR1 and CDR2 sequences are SGHTA and FQGNSA. The CDR3 length is 16 residues. Trimming shortened V by 3 bases and J by 9 bases, and 18 bases separated the two germline ends. Here the CDR3 reads CASSFPLRGRGSPLHF. The CDR3 nucleotides are TGTGCCAGCAGCTTCCCCCTGCGGGGAAGGGGTTCACCCCTCCACTTT.

This chain uses TRBV25-1 with TRBJ1-5; no reliable D call. Trimming cost V 4 bases and J 4 bases, with 8 bases left between them. The CDR3 contains 13 residues. CDR1 is MGHDK, CDR2 SYGVNS, per germline. The CDR3 DNA reads TGTGCCAGCAGTGGACCGGGAAATCAGCCCCAGCATTTT. Translating gives CASSGPGNQPQHF. Together with reference TRBV25-1 and TRBJ1-5, the CDR3 gives the full variable domain: EADIYQTPRYLVIGTGKKITLECSQTMGHDKMYWYQQDPGMELHLIHYSYGVNSTEKGDLSSESTVSRIRTEHFPLTLESARPSHTSQYLCASSGPGNQPQHFGDGTRLSIL.

The V call is TRBV3-1 (or the pseudogene TRBV3-2), the J call TRBJ1-6; the D gene is possibly TRBD1 (5 bases). The CDR3 has 15 amino acids. Trimming took 1 base from V and 10 from J, leaving 14 bases between them. The germline gives CDR1 LGHDT, CDR2 YNNKEL (reference sequence). The chain's CDR3 is CASSQGGSGVSPLHF. Here the CDR3 DNA reads TGTGCCAGCAGCCAAGGGGGCAGTGGAGTATCACCCCTCCACTTT.

V is TRBV5-5 and J is TRBJ2-7; a weak D match, TRBD2 (7 bases). Germline CDR1 reads SGHKS; CDR2 reads YYEKEE (reference sequence). V lost 3 bases to trimming and J lost 4 bases, with 20 bases between them. The CDR3 has 16 amino acids. The CDR3 sequence: CASSSEPGRGAYEQYF. The CDR3 nucleotides read TGTGCCAGCAGCTCCGAACCGGGACGGGGGGCATACGAGCAGTACTTC.

This clone was counted a few times. This rearrangement joins TRBV5-1 to TRBJ2-2; TRBD2 matches 9 bases. V shed 4 bases and J 4 bases; nucleotides not matched to a gene: 5. This CDR3 spans 15 amino acids. CDR1 and CDR2 (germline): SGHRS, YFSETQ. The CDR3 reads CASSGIAGATGELFF. The CDR3 nucleotides read TGCGCCAGCAGCGGGATAGCGGGGGCCACCGGGGAGCTGTTTTTT.

The chain employs TRBV6-2 or TRBV6-3 and TRBJ2-3; 10 bases are shared with TRBD2. V gave up 0 bases and J gave up 1 base; unmatched junction bases: 10. CDR1 is MNHEY and CDR2 is SVGEGT in the germline V gene. This CDR3 has 19 amino acids. The CDR3 region is CASSYSPLWTSGRTDTQYF. The CDR3 DNA reads as TGTGCCAGCAGTTACTCTCCGCTTTGGACTAGCGGCCGCACAGATACGCAGTATTTT.

This clone was seen only once. The chain has TRBV11-2 and TRBJ2-7, with 11 bases aligning to TRBD1. There are 16 residues in the CDR3. The V and J ends lost 4 bases and 3 bases, in that order; junction bases with no gene match: 8. Looked up from germline, CDR1 is SGHAT and CDR2 is FQNNGV. CDR3 nucleotide sequence: TGTGCCAGCAGCTCCATCCGGGACAGGGGGATCTACGAGCAGTACTTC. Residues: CASSSIRDRGIYEQYF.